This entry lists 17 T cell receptor beta chains sequenced from one sample in a study of PD-1 blockade in classical Hodgkin lymphoma (dated by TCRdb to the early 2020s). Library preparation used the immunoSEQ multiplex PCR assay. TCRdb took over this immuneACCESS table, retaining in-frame rearrangements with V and J assigned. Such tables are incomplete; in checked studies, under half of the missing clones stem from an unresolved V gene, and the remainder is unexplained. This sample holds 25,000 to 35,000 clones; over 70% were observed only once. Approximately 17% of the sample belongs to the ten largest clones. The sample's time point label, in plain terms: cycle 4 day 1 (C4D1), after less than 7 weeks of nivolumab. Every trial patient had relapsed following autologous stem cell transplantation, and prior brentuximab vedotin exposure was what differed among cohorts A, B and C. Material: peripheral blood mononuclear cells (PBMCs), obtained before the fourth cycle of nivolumab. The receptor set was obtained from a human donor with classical Hodgkin lymphoma.

The chain has TRBV7-8 and TRBJ1-1; 7 bases agree with TRBD1. This CDR3 is 14 amino acids long. V trimming: 6 bases; J trimming: 2 bases; junction bases outside the gene matches: 6. Germline CDR1 is SGHVS and CDR2 is FQNEAQ. The CDR3 here is CASRDRVGNTEAFF. CDR3 DNA: TGTGCCAGCAGAGACAGGGTAGGAAACACTGAAGCTTTCTTT.

V and J are TRBV9 and TRBJ2-1, with 11 bases that match TRBD2. The CDR3 has 17 amino acids. Trimming took 0 bases from V and 0 from J; bases not matched to a gene: 2. The germline gives CDR1 SGDLS, CDR2 YYNGEE. The CDR3 DNA follows: TGTGCCAGCAGCGTAGGACTAGCGGGGATCTCCTACAATGAGCAGTTCTTC. Translating gives CASSVGLAGISYNEQFF.

The chain uses TRBV25-1 and TRBJ2-2, with TRBD2 matching over 7 bases. The V gene end was trimmed by 6 bases and the J gene end by 6 bases; junction bases not matched to a gene: 7. The CDR3 is 14 residues long. Germline values: CDR1 MGHDK, CDR2 SYGVNS. CDR3 protein: CASSFPGGSGELFF. CDR3 nucleotide sequence: TGTGCCAGCAGCTTCCCCGGGGGGTCCGGGGAGCTGTTTTTT.

Only one count was recorded for this clone. The CDR3 sequence is CASSSRTDTQYF. The DNA for the CDR3 is TGTGCCAGCAGTTCAAGGACAGATACGCAGTATTTT. V is TRBV28 and J is TRBJ2-3; D is unresolved. Trimming shortened V by 4 bases and J by 3 bases, and 5 bases separated the two germline ends. The CDR3 loop spans 12 amino acids. Germline values: CDR1 MDHEN, CDR2 SYDVKM. Full variable domain (missing parts from reference TRBV28 and TRBJ2-3): DVKVTQSSRYLVKRTGEKVFLECVQDMDHENMFWYRQDPGLGLRLIYFSYDVKMKEKGDIPEGYSVSREKKERFSLILESASTNQTSMYLCASSSRTDTQYFGPGTRLTVL.

The gene calls are TRBV19 and TRBJ1-5, with 7 bases aligning to TRBD1. The CDR3 sequence is 15 residues long. CDR1 and CDR2 from the germline V gene are LNHDA and SQIVND (reference sequence). V was clipped by 5 bases and J by 6 bases; unmatched bases: 10. CDR3 region: CASSERRGLAQPQHF. The CDR3 region has the DNA TGTGCCAGTAGTGAAAGGAGGGGGCTGGCTCAGCCCCAGCATTTT.

This chain joins TRBV25-1 and TRBJ2-3; D possibly corresponds to TRBD1 (5 bases). Deletions cut 6 bases from V and 6 bases from J, with 16 bases between. The CDR3 has 14 amino acids. Germline V CDR1 and CDR2: MGHDK, SYGVNS. CDR3 sequence (DNA): TGTGCCAGCAGGACAGCCAGGGTAACTGATACGCAGTATTTT. Translated, it gives CASRTARVTDTQYF.

V is TRBV7-3 and J is TRBJ2-3, with a weak D call TRBD2 (6 bases). V lost 5 bases, J lost 2 bases, and 11 bases lay in between. The CDR3 spans 14 residues. Per the germline V gene, CDR1 is SGHTA and CDR2 is FQGTGA. CDR3 sequence (DNA): TGTGCCAGCAGCCGCGGGGTCCCCACAGATACGCAGTATTTT. Translation gives CASSRGVPTDTQYF. Using reference TRBV7-3 and TRBJ2-3 for the parts outside the CDR3, the full variable domain is GAGVSQTPSNKVTEKGKYVELRCDPISGHTALYWYRQSLGQGPEFLIYFQGTGAADDSGLPNDRFFAVRPEGSVSTLKIQRTERGDSAVYLCASSRGVPTDTQYFGPGTRLTVL.

Details on this clone: This specimen includes other DNA sequences encoding the same CDR3. The chain links TRBV4-2 to TRBJ2-1; D is uncertain. The germline CDR1 and CDR2 sequences are LGHNA and YNFKEQ. V was trimmed by 4 bases and J by 5 bases, leaving 3 bases between them. The CDR3 spans 11 residues. CDR3 loop: CASSLNNEQFF. The DNA of the CDR3 is TGTGCCAGCAGCCTGAACAATGAGCAGTTCTTC.

This rearrangement joins TRBV7-6 to TRBJ1-1; tentatively, D is TRBD1 (5 bases). Trimming pared 2 bases from V and 1 base from J, leaving 14 bases between. Germline CDR1 SGHVS, CDR2 FNYEAQ. CDR3 length: 16 residues. The CDR3 DNA reads TGTGCCAGCAGCTTAAATTTCGGTGGGGCGAACACTGAAGCTTTCTTT. Translated: CASSLNFGGANTEAFF.

The chain links TRBV6-1 to TRBJ2-3, with D maybe TRBD1 (6 bases). V lost 8 bases and J 2 bases, leaving 17 bases between the germline ends. From germline, CDR1 is MNHNS and CDR2 SASEGT. The CDR3 is made up of 15 amino acids. The CDR3 sequence is CASPYPGQVTDTQYF. DNA of the CDR3: TGTGCCAGCCCCTACCCGGGACAAGTCACAGATACGCAGTATTTT.

The chain uses TRBV14 and TRBJ2-1, with D perhaps TRBD2 (5 bases). Trimming took off 1 base at V and 6 bases at J, with 13 bases between the two ends. Germline V gene sequence: CDR1 SGHDN, CDR2 FVKESK. This CDR3 contains 15 residues. This chain's CDR3 is CASSQGGLPGNEQFF. In nucleotides, the CDR3 is TGTGCCAGCAGCCAAGGCGGACTTCCGGGCAATGAGCAGTTCTTC.

The chain combines TRBV5-1 with TRBJ2-1, with 9 bases aligning to TRBD1. CDR3 size: 13 residues. Germline V lookup: CDR1 SGHRS, CDR2 YFSETQ. With V trimmed by 6 bases and J by 7 bases, 5 bases remained unmatched. The CDR3 protein is CASTYRGLNEQFF. The DNA for the CDR3 is TGCGCCAGCACCTACAGGGGGCTGAATGAGCAGTTCTTC. The complete variable domain, with remaining parts taken from reference TRBV5-1 and TRBJ2-1, reads KAGVTQTPRYLIKTRGQQVTLSCSPISGHRSVSWYQQTPGQGLQFLFEYFSETQRNKGNFPGRFSGRQFSNSRSEMNVSTLELGDSALYLCASTYRGLNEQFFGPGTRLTVL.

CDR3 region: CASSLEFTSTDTQYF. CDR3 DNA: TGTGCCAGCAGCCTGGAATTTACTAGCACAGATACGCAGTATTTT. The rearrangement links TRBV11-2 to TRBJ2-3; D is unclear. V lost 5 bases, J lost 0 bases, and 12 bases lay in between. CDR1 and CDR2 (germline): SGHAT, FQNNGV. There are 15 residues in the CDR3.

This clone is classed as medium-sized. This rearrangement joins TRBV4-3 to TRBJ2-5, with a possible D match to TRBD1 (6 bases). Deletions cut 0 bases from V and 2 bases from J, with 13 bases between. Germline CDR1 and CDR2: LGHNA and YSLEER. The CDR3 contains 16 residues. The CDR3, as DNA: TGCGCCAGCAGCCAAGAGATGGGGACACTACAAGAGACCCAGTACTTC. Protein: CASSQEMGTLQETQYF.

This clone was recorded once. J is TRBJ1-6 and V is TRBV6-5, with no clear D. The CDR3 is 13 residues long. The V and J ends lost 2 bases and 7 bases respectively, with 6 bases between them. The V gene's germline CDR1 is MNHEY and CDR2 SVGAGI. The CDR3 protein is CASSYTGNSPLHF. In DNA, the CDR3 is TGTGCCAGCAGTTACACCGGAAATTCACCCCTCCACTTT.

The J gene is TRBJ2-1, the V gene TRBV6-5; possibly TRBD1 or TRBD2 for D (5 bases each). CDR3 length: 15 residues. Germline lookup yields CDR1 MNHEY and CDR2 SVGAGI. V lost 0 bases, J lost 1 base, and 7 bases lay in between. The CDR3 DNA reads as TGTGCCAGCAGTTACTCGAGGGGATCCTACAATGAGCAGTTCTTC. Its protein is CASSYSRGSYNEQFF.

The rearrangement uses TRBV6-5 and TRBJ1-1; 7 nucleotides match TRBD1. Germline values: CDR1 MNHEY, CDR2 SVGAGI. The CDR3 is 14 residues long. The J segment lost 10 bases and the V segment lost 6 bases, leaving 14 bases of the junction unmatched. CDR3: CASRGGRTGPRAFF. The CDR3 DNA is TGTGCCAGCAGAGGAGGGCGGACAGGTCCACGAGCTTTCTTT.